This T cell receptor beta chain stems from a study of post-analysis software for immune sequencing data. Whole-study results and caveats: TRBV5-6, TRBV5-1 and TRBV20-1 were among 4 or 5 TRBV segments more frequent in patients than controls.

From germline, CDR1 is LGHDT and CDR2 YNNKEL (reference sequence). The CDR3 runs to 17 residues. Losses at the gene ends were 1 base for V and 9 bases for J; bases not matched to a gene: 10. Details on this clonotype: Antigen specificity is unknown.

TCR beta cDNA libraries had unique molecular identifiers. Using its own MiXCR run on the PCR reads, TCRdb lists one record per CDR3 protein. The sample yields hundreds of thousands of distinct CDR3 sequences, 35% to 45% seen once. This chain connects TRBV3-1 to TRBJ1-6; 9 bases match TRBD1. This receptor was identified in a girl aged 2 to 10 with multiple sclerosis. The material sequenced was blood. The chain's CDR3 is CASSQGVDRGYFSPLHF. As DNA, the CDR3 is TGTGCCAGCAGCCAAGGGGTAGACAGGGGGTACTTTTCACCCCTCCACTTT.